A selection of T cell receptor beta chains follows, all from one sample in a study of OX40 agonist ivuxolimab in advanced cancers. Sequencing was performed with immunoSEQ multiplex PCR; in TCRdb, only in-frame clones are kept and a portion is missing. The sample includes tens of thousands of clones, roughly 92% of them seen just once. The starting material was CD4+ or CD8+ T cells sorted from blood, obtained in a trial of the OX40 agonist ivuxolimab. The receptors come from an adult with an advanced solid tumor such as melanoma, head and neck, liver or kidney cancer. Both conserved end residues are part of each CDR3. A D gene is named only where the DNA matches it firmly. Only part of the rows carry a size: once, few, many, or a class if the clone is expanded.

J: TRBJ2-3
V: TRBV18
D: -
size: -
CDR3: CASSRSTDTQYF
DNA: TGTGCCAGCTCACGGAGCACAGATACGCAGTATTTT

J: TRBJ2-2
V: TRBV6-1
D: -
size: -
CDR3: CASSEMTAGTGELFF
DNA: TGTGCCAGCAGTGAAATGACAGCGGGCACCGGGGAGCTGTTTTTT

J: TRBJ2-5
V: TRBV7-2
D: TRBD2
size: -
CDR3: CASSLALAGLQETQYF
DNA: TGTGCCAGCAGCTTAGCGCTAGCGGGACTACAAGAGACCCAGTACTTC

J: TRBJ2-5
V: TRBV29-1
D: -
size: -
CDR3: CSVERPTGGGETQYF
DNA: TGCAGCGTTGAAAGACCGACGGGGGGCGGGGAGACCCAGTACTTC

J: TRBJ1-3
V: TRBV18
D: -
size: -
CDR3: CASSVGGSGNTIYF
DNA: TGTGCCAGCTCAGTCGGGGGCTCTGGAAACACCATATATTTT

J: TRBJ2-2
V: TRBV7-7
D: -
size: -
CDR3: CASSLGDWTGELFF
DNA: TGTGCTAGCAGCTTAGGGGACTGGACCGGGGAGCTGTTTTTT

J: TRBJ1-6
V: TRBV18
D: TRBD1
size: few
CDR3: CASSQTGDSPLHF
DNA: TGTGCCAGCTCACAGACAGGGGATTCACCCCTCCACTTT

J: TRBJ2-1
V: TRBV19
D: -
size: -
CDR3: CASKSSSSYNEQFF
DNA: TGTGCCAGTAAATCGTCGAGCTCCTACAATGAGCAGTTCTTC

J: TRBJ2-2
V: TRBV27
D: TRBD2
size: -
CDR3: CASSPSGSGTGELFF
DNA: TGTGCCAGCAGTCCCAGCGGGAGTGGGACCGGGGAGCTGTTTTTT

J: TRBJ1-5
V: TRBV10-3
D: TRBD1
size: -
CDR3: CAISESTGSWIQPQHF
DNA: TGTGCCATCAGTGAGTCGACAGGGAGTTGGATTCAGCCCCAGCATTTT

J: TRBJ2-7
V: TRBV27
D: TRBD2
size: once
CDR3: CASQRGVNYEQYF
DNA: TGTGCAAGCCAGCGGGGGGTTAACTACGAGCAGTACTTC

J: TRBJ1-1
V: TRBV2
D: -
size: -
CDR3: CASNPGVNTEAFF
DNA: TGTGCCAGCAACCCAGGGGTGAACACTGAAGCTTTCTTT

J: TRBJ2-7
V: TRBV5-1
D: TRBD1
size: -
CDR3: CASSQGQGPYEQYF
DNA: TGCGCCAGCAGCCAGGGACAGGGACCCTACGAGCAGTACTTC

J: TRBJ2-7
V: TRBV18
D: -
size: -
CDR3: CASSTAGRYEQYF
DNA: TGTGCCAGCTCAACGGCAGGGCGTTACGAGCAGTACTTC

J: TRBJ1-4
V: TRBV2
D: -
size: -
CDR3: CASSRGGGGDHNEKLFF
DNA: TGTGCCAGCAGTCGAGGGGGTGGAGGGGACCATAATGAAAAACTGTTTTTT

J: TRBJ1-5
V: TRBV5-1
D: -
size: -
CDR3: CASSLGLRGSNQPQHF
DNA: TGCGCCAGCAGCCTCGGGCTTCGAGGGAGCAATCAGCCCCAGCATTTT

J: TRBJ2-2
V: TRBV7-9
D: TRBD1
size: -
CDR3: CASSLQGDTGELFF
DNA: TGTGCCAGCAGCTTGCAGGGGGACACCGGGGAGCTGTTTTTT

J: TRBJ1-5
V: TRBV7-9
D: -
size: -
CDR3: CASSPPDQPQHF
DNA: TGTGCCAGCAGCCCTCCGGATCAGCCCCAGCATTTT

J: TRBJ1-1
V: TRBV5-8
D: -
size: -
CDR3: CASSLGASLNTEAFF
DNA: TGTGCCAGCAGCTTGGGGGCCAGTCTGAACACTGAAGCTTTCTTT

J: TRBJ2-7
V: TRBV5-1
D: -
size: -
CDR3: CASSFPGDEQYF
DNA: TGCGCCAGCAGCTTCCCGGGAGACGAGCAGTACTTC

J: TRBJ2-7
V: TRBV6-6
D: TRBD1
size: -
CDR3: CASRSGTGWYEQYF
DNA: TGTGCCAGCAGGTCCGGGACAGGGTGGTACGAGCAGTACTTC

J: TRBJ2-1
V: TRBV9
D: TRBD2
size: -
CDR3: CASSVGIAGGVNEQFF
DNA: TGTGCCAGCAGCGTAGGAATAGCGGGAGGTGTCAATGAGCAGTTCTTC

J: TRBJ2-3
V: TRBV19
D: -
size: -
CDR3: CASSIGGTDTQYF
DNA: TGTGCCAGTAGTATAGGTGGGACAGATACGCAGTATTTT

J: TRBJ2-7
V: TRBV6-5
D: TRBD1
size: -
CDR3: CATKRGRWAYEQYF
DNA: TGTGCCACTAAAAGGGGGCGTTGGGCCTACGAGCAGTACTTC

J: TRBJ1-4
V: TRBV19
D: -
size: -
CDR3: CASSALDGEKLFF
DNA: TGTGCCAGTAGTGCGTTGGACGGGGAAAAACTGTTTTTT

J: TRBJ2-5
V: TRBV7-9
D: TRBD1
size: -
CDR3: CASSSDRGSPETQYF
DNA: TGTGCCAGCAGCTCCGACAGGGGGAGTCCCGAGACCCAGTACTTC

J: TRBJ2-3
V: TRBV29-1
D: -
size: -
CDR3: CSVGGGADTQYF
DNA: TGCAGCGTGGGTGGTGGGGCAGATACGCAGTATTTT

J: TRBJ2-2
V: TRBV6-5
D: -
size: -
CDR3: CASRPGDTGELFF
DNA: TGTGCCAGCAGACCAGGGGACACCGGGGAGCTGTTTTTT

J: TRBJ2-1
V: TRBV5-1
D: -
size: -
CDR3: CASSLDGAPYNEQFF
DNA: TGCGCCAGCAGCTTGGATGGGGCCCCCTACAATGAGCAGTTCTTC

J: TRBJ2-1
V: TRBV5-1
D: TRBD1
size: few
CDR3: CASSWDSPLGNEQFF
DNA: TGCGCCAGCAGCTGGGACAGCCCATTGGGGAATGAGCAGTTCTTC

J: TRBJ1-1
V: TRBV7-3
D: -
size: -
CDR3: CASSPHMNTEAFF
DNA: TGTGCCAGCAGCCCGCATATGAACACTGAAGCTTTCTTT

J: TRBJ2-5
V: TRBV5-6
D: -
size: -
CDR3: CASSLKGTGETQYF
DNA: TGTGCCAGCAGCTTAAAGGGAACGGGGGAGACCCAGTACTTC

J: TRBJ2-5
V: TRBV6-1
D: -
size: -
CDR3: CASSAVQGQPETQYF
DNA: TGTGCCAGCAGTGCTGTACAGGGCCAGCCTGAGACCCAGTACTTC

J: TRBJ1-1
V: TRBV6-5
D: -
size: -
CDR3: CASSSGTSNTEAFF
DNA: TGTGCCAGCAGCTCCGGGACATCGAACACTGAAGCTTTCTTT

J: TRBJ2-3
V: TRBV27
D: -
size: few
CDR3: CASTSGPTTDTQYF
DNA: TGTGCCAGCACCTCGGGTCCTACCACAGATACGCAGTATTTT

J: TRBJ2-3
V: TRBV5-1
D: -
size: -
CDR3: CASSSDGISTDTQYF
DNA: TGCGCCAGCAGCTCTGACGGAATAAGCACAGATACGCAGTATTTT

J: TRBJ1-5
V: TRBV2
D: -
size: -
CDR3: CASSHDLQSQHF
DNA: TGTGCCAGCAGCCACGATCTTCAGTCCCAGCATTTT

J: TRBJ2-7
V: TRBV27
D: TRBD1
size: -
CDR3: CASSLSGTGQAGQYF
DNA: TGTGCCAGCAGTCTCTCCGGGACAGGCCAGGCAGGGCAGTACTTC

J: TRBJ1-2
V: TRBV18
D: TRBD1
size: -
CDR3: CASSPGTGGAGDYGYTF
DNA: TGTGCCAGCTCACCCGGGACAGGGGGCGCGGGTGACTATGGCTACACCTTC

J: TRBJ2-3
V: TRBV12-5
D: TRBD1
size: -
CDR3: CASRGRGDTQYF
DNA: TGTGCTAGCAGGGGGCGCGGAGATACGCAGTATTTT

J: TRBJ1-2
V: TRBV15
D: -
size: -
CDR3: CATSSGYGYTF
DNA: TGTGCCACCAGCAGTGGATATGGCTACACCTTC

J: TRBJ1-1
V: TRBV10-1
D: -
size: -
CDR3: CASSENGLSTEAFF
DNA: TGCGCCAGCAGTGAAAATGGTCTGAGTACTGAAGCTTTCTTT

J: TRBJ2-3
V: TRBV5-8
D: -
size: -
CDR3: CASSLWGTDTQYF
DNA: TGTGCCAGCAGCTTATGGGGTACAGATACGCAGTATTTT

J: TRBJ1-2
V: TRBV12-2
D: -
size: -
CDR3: CASRPQRGPTPPHPHNYGYTF
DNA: TGTGCAAGTCGCCCACAGCGGGGCCCAACCCCACCTCATCCCCATAACTATGGCTACACCTTC

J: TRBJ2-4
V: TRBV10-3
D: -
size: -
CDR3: CAIRDLENIQYF
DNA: TGTGCCATAAGGGACCTTGAAAACATTCAGTACTTC

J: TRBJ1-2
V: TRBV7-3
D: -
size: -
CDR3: CASSSPPGLGYGYTF
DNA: TGTGCCAGCAGCTCCCCCCCCGGGTTGGGCTATGGCTACACCTTC

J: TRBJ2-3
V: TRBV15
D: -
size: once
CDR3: CATSAGQHSSSTDTQYF
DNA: TGTGCCACCAGCGCAGGACAACACTCATCTAGCACAGATACGCAGTATTTT

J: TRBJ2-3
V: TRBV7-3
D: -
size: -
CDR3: CASSLREVTRATDTQYF
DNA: TGTGCCAGCAGCTTACGGGAAGTGACTAGGGCTACAGATACGCAGTATTTT

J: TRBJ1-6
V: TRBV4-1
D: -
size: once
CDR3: CASSQDRNSPLHF
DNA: TGCGCCAGCAGCCAAGACAGGAATTCACCCCTCCACTTT

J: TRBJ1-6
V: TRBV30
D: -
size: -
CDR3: CACLRTYNSPLHF
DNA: TGTGCCTGCTTGCGGACTTATAATTCACCCCTCCACTTT

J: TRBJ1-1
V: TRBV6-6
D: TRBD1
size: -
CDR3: CASSSDRDLNTEAFF
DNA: TGTGCCAGCAGTTCTGACAGGGATCTGAACACTGAAGCTTTCTTT